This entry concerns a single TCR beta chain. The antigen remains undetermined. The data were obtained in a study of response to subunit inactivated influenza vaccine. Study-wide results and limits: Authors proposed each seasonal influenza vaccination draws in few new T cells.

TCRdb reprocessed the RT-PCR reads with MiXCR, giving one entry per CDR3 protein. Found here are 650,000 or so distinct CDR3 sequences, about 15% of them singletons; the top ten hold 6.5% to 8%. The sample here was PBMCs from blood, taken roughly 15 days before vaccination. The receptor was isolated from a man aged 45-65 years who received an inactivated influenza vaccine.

CDR3 coding DNA: TGTGCCAGCAGACAACCTCTAGCGGCGCTGGGTGAGCAGTACTTC. It specifies CASRQPLAALGEQYF. The chain couples TRBV6-1 to TRBJ2-7; 7 bases match TRBD2. Per the germline V gene, CDR1 is MNHNS and CDR2 is SASEGT. J gave up 7 bases and V 6 bases, and 15 bases lay outside the gene matches. The CDR3 extends over 15 amino acids.